Following are 21 T cell receptor beta chains from one sample sequenced in a study of blood T cell repertoires in COVID-19. This table comes from immunoSEQ multiplex PCR, and its TCRdb copy is limited to in-frame clones, with some not included. The sample carries under 150,000 clones, approximately 84% recorded once. The sequencing input was peripheral blood. All receptors derive from a woman of 80 years or more with acute or convalescent COVID-19.

The chain has TRBV2 and TRBJ1-1; D is perhaps TRBD1 (5 bases). Germline V gene sequence: CDR1 SNHLY, CDR2 FYNNEI. V lost 1 base and J lost 0, with 15 bases in between. CDR3 length: 17 residues. CDR3 nucleotide sequence: TGTGCCAGCAGTGAAGTCCCGGGCAGGGTAGTGAACACTGAAGCTTTCTTT. Amino acid sequence: CASSEVPGRVVNTEAFF.

This CDR3 is CASSPEGASTDTQYF. The CDR3, as DNA: TGTGCCAGCAGCCCGGAGGGCGCTAGCACAGATACGCAGTATTTT. The chain combines TRBV5-4 with TRBJ2-3, with a possible D match to TRBD2 (6 bases). Germline lookup yields CDR1 SGHNT and CDR2 YYREEE (reference sequence). V lost 4 bases and J 0 bases, leaving 12 bases between the germline ends. This CDR3 spans 15 amino acids. The entire variable domain, with the rest obtained from reference TRBV5-4 and TRBJ2-3, is as follows: ETGVTQSPTHLIKTRGQQVTLRCSSQSGHNTVSWYQQALGQGPQFIFQYYREEENGRGNFPPRFSGLQFPNYSSELNVNALELDDSALYLCASSPEGASTDTQYFGPGTRLTVL.

This clone was counted between two and nine times. The chain joins TRBV5-1 to TRBJ2-6; 10 nucleotides match TRBD1. Germline assignment: CDR1 SGHRS and CDR2 YFSETQ. The CDR3 is made up of 16 amino acids. The J segment lost 0 bases and the V segment lost 3 bases, leaving 0 bases of the junction unmatched. The CDR3 coding sequence is TGCGCCAGCAGCTGGACAGGGGGCTCTGGGGCCAACGTCCTGACTTTC. It encodes CASSWTGGSGANVLTF.

The chain is built from TRBV5-1 and TRBJ1-1; D not certain. The CDR3 contains 15 residues. Per germline, CDR1 SGHRS and CDR2 YFSETQ. The V gene lost 0 bases and the J gene lost 1 base, with 10 bases spanning the gap. Here the CDR3 DNA reads TGCGCCAGCAGCTTGGCCCCAGGTCGGAACACTGAAGCTTTCTTT. This gives the protein CASSLAPGRNTEAFF.

The chain uses TRBV19 and TRBJ1-5; TRBD1 matches 8 bases. The ends lost 6 bases at V and 1 base at J; junction bases unmatched: 8. The CDR3 totals 16 residues. CDR1 and CDR2 (germline): LNHDA, SQIVND (reference sequence). Here the CDR3 reads CASRGTGTISNQPQHF. In DNA, the CDR3 is TGTGCCAGTAGAGGGACAGGAACCATAAGCAATCAGCCCCAGCATTTT.

The chain links TRBV30 to TRBJ1-4; 7 positions match TRBD1. V gave up 3 bases and J gave up 0 bases; unmatched junction bases: 1. This CDR3 region has 14 residues. Germline V lookup: CDR1 GTSNPN, CDR2 SVGIG (reference sequence). The CDR3 sequence is CAWRTGATNEKLFF. As DNA, the CDR3 is TGTGCCTGGAGAACAGGGGCAACTAATGAAAAACTGTTTTTT.

This rearrangement joins TRBV29-1 to TRBJ2-2, with D perhaps matching TRBD2 (5 bases). The CDR3 length is 12 residues. V gave up 4 bases and J gave up 6 bases, with 9 bases separating them. The germline V gene has CDR1 SQVTM and CDR2 ANQGSEA. The CDR3 DNA reads as TGCAGCGTTGGTCTAGCTCCCGGGGAGCTGTTTTTT. Protein sequence: CSVGLAPGELFF.

The rearrangement links TRBV2 to TRBJ1-1; maybe TRBD1 (6 bases). Germline loops: CDR1 SNHLY, CDR2 FYNNEI. This CDR3 has 13 amino acids. The V and J ends lost 7 bases and 6 bases respectively, with 15 bases between them. This CDR3 reads CASNPRGRAEAFF. The CDR3 coding sequence is TGTGCCAGCAATCCAAGGGGGAGGGCTGAAGCTTTCTTT.

The V call is TRBV6-6, the J call TRBJ1-5; 8 nucleotides match TRBD1. Germline CDR1 is MNHNY and CDR2 is SVGAGI (reference sequence). V was pared by 6 bases and J by 1 base, with 8 bases of the junction left unmatched. There are 16 residues in the CDR3. This CDR3 reads CASSSTGDGSNQPQHF. CDR3 sequence (DNA): TGTGCCAGCAGCTCGACAGGGGATGGAAGCAATCAGCCCCAGCATTTT.

This chain connects TRBV7-8 to TRBJ1-2; 9 nucleotides line up with TRBD1. CDR1 and CDR2 from the germline V gene are SGHVS and FQNEAQ. This CDR3 has 15 amino acids. With V trimmed by 5 bases and J by 6 bases, 10 bases remained unmatched. The CDR3 spells CASSQRPGQGHGYTF. For the CDR3, the DNA is TGTGCCAGCAGCCAGAGGCCGGGACAGGGACATGGCTACACCTTC.

The V call is TRBV12-5, the J call TRBJ2-1; D ambiguous. The length of the CDR3 is 12 residues. CDR1 and CDR2 (germline): LGHNT, FRNRAP. V was shortened by 5 bases and J by 8 bases, with 10 bases between the two germline ends. CDR3 bases: TGTGCTAGTGGTCCGGCCCGGGATGAGCAGTTCTTC. Its translation: CASGPARDEQFF.

The chain recombines TRBV5-1 with TRBJ2-7; 7 bases fit TRBD2. This CDR3 has 15 amino acids. Germline values: CDR1 SGHRS, CDR2 YFSETQ. Trimming cost V 7 bases and J 4 bases; bases outside gene matches: 14. The CDR3 loop is CASSPRAGVGYEQYF. The CDR3 DNA is TGCGCCAGCTCCCCCAGGGCGGGAGTAGGTTACGAGCAGTACTTC.

J is TRBJ1-3 and V is TRBV18; possibly TRBD1 for D (6 bases). The V gene lost 4 bases and the J gene lost 0 bases, with 16 bases spanning the gap. The CDR3 is 17 residues long. Germline V gene sequence: CDR1 KGHSH, CDR2 LQKENI. CDR3 DNA: TGTGCCAGCTCACTCACGCGCGACAGGACCTCTGGAAACACCATATATTTT. The encoded protein is CASSLTRDRTSGNTIYF.

This chain joins TRBV18 and TRBJ1-4, with 7 bases that match TRBD1. Germline CDR1 reads KGHSH; CDR2 reads LQKENI. The trim removed 5 bases at V and 8 bases at J, leaving 8 bases unmatched. CDR3 size: 14 residues. The DNA for the CDR3 is TGTGCCAGCTCAGACAGGGAGATCCGGGAAAAACTGTTTTTT. Its protein product is CASSDREIREKLFF. Together with reference TRBV18 and TRBJ1-4, the CDR3 gives the full variable domain: NAGVMQNPRHLVRRRGQEARLRCSPMKGHSHVYWYRQLPEEGLKFMVYLQKENIIDESGMPKERFSAEFPKEGPSILRIQQVVRGDSAAYFCASSDREIREKLFFGSGTQLSVL.

A single count supports this clone. The chain is built from TRBV5-4 and TRBJ2-3; TRBD2 is a possible D gene (7 bases). The CDR3 runs to 17 residues. The V end lost 4 bases, the J end lost 6 bases, and 24 bases lay between the germline ends. Germline CDR1 reads SGHNT; CDR2 reads YYREEE (reference sequence). CDR3 bases: TGTGCCAGCAGCCCAATGGAGAGAAGGGGGGGCTTGGATACGCAGTATTTT. Translated: CASSPMERRGGLDTQYF.

The gene calls are TRBV7-9 and TRBJ1-1, with TRBD1 matching over 10 bases. V was pared by 5 bases and J by 1 base, with 4 bases of the junction left unmatched. Germline CDR1 SEHNR, CDR2 FQNEAQ (reference sequence). This CDR3 spans 15 amino acids. The CDR3 loop reads CASSGGTGANTEAFF. CDR3 DNA sequence: TGTGCCAGCAGCGGGGGGACAGGGGCGAACACTGAAGCTTTCTTT.

The chain carries TRBV12-3 or TRBV12-4 and TRBJ2-7, with 9 bases lining up with TRBD1. The CDR3 is made up of 12 amino acids. After removal of 4 bases from V and 7 bases from J, the junction contained 2 bases not matched to a gene. DNA for the CDR3: TGTGCCAGCAGTTGGGACAGGGCGGAGCAGTACTTC. Amino acid sequence: CASSWDRAEQYF.

This clone appeared a few times. The V and J genes are TRBV19 and TRBJ2-3; TRBD2 aligns across 9 bases. Germline CDR1 reads LNHDA; CDR2 reads SQIVND (reference sequence). The junction had 13 bases not matched to a gene; V was cut back by 3 bases and J by 6 bases. The CDR3 contains 17 residues. The CDR3 sequence is CASSILPGREGRDTQYF. The CDR3, as DNA: TGTGCCAGTAGTATCTTGCCCGGGCGGGAGGGCCGGGATACGCAGTATTTT.

The J gene is TRBJ1-1, the V gene TRBV6-5; 7 bases match TRBD1. The V gene's germline CDR1 is MNHEY and CDR2 SVGAGI. The CDR3 is 14 amino acids. V lost 6 bases, J lost 0 bases, and 4 bases stayed unmatched. The CDR3 reads CASRTDRVNTEAFF. The CDR3, as DNA: TGTGCCAGCAGGACCGACAGGGTGAACACTGAAGCTTTCTTT.

J is TRBJ1-3 and V is TRBV30; possible D gene TRBD1, 6 bases. The CDR3 sequence is 17 residues long. CDR1 and CDR2 from the germline V gene are GTSNPN and SVGIG (reference sequence). V lost 1 base and J lost 2, with 18 bases in between. As DNA, the CDR3 is TGTGCCTGGAGTGGTACAGGGAAAGGTCGTCCTGGAAACACCATATATTTT. This gives the protein CAWSGTGKGRPGNTIYF. Variable domain in full (rest from reference TRBV30 and TRBJ1-3): SQTIHQWPATLVQPVGSPLSLECTVEGTSNPNLYWYRQAAGRGLQLLFYSVGIGQISSEVPQNLSASRPQDRQFILSSKKLLLSDSGFYLCAWSGTGKGRPGNTIYFGEGSWLTVV.

The chain couples TRBV4-3 to TRBJ2-7, with 10 positions matching TRBD1. Germline CDR1 is LGHNA and CDR2 is YSLEER. The length of the CDR3 is 15 residues. Trimming took 4 bases from V and 6 from J; bases not matched to a gene: 9. CDR3 DNA sequence: TGCGCCAGCAGCCCCACTCCCGGGACAGGGGCCGAGCAGTACTTC. Encoded protein: CASSPTPGTGAEQYF.